Detailed here is one T cell receptor (beta chain). Antigen specificity is unknown. TCRdb keeps only in-frame clones here, not all; method: immunoSEQ multiplex PCR. The data show 17,000 or so clones, with less than 85% seen just once and approximately 20% held by the top ten. The source of the sample is a study of vaccination effects on CD4 cells after COVID-19. Antigen-specific CD4+ T cells were expanded with viral peptide pools in the ViraFEST assay before sequencing. Investigators separated out CD4+ T cells once around nine days of culture had passed. Infection with SARS-CoV-2 occurred in the person between March and December 2020, and PCR confirmed it. Either the mRNA-1273 or the BNT162b2 vaccine was given to participants as two doses. Wells of roughly 2.1 million PBMC each were grown with about 9.3 IU/ml IL-2 and approximately 10 ug/ml peptides. This clonotype was obtained from a human donor who had a prior SARS-CoV-2 infection. The input for sequencing was CD4+ T cells from PBMCs cultured with SARS-CoV-2 spike peptides, taken after COVID-19 vaccination.

The CDR3 is CAINGPEGGYTF. The CDR3 DNA reads TGTGCCATCAATGGCCCGGAGGGTGGCTACACCTTC. J is TRBJ1-2 and V is TRBV10-3; D not resolved. The germline V gene has CDR1 ENHRY and CDR2 SYGVKD. This CDR3 is 12 amino acids long. The ends were cut back, 7 bases at V and 7 bases at J, with 13 bases in the middle.